These 22 T cell receptor beta chains were all obtained from the same sample, sequenced in a study of blood T cell repertoires in COVID-19. Assay used: immunoSEQ multiplex PCR; TCRdb lists only in-frame clones, some missing. The table lists 260,000 or so clones, around 82% of them singletons. The specimen sequenced was peripheral blood. The source is a human donor in a cohort sampled during active COVID-19.

The V and J genes are TRBV11-1 and TRBJ2-3; tentatively, D is TRBD2 (5 bases). Germline CDR1 SGHAT, CDR2 FQDESV (reference sequence). With 5 bases removed from V and 10 bases from J, the gap between germline ends came to 16 bases. The CDR3 runs to 13 residues. This CDR3 reads CASSETRPGAQYF. CDR3 in DNA: TGTGCCAGCAGCGAAACTAGGCCCGGGGCGCAGTATTTT.

The genes are TRBV18 and TRBJ2-6, with D unresolved. Per germline, CDR1 KGHSH and CDR2 LQKENI. The CDR3 is 16 amino acids. Trimming shortened V by 3 bases and J by 0 bases, and 9 bases separated the two germline ends. CDR3: CASSPLPRSGANVLTF. The CDR3 coding sequence is TGTGCCAGCTCACCTTTACCGCGCTCTGGGGCCAACGTCCTGACTTTC.

This clone has only one observation. This rearrangement joins TRBV19 to TRBJ1-5; TRBD1 matches at 10 bases. V was pared by 4 bases and J by 4 bases, with 4 bases of the junction left unmatched. There are 15 residues in the CDR3. In germline, CDR1 is LNHDA, CDR2 SQIVND (reference sequence). CDR3 in DNA: TGTGCCAGTAGTAGGGACAGGGGTGGAAATCAGCCCCAGCATTTT. Translated, it gives CASSRDRGGNQPQHF. Full variable domain (outside the CDR3, taken from reference TRBV19 and TRBJ1-5): DGGITQSPKYLFRKEGQNVTLSCEQNLNHDAMYWYRQDPGQGLRLIYYSQIVNDFQKGDIAEGYSVSREKKESFPLTVTSAQKNPTAFYLCASSRDRGGNQPQHFGDGTRLSIL.

The chain joins TRBV9 to TRBJ1-1, with D unresolved. Germline values: CDR1 SGDLS, CDR2 YYNGEE. The CDR3 is 15 residues long. V dropped 0 bases and J dropped 1 base, with 10 bases sitting between them. CDR3 nucleotides: TGTGCCAGCAGCGTAGTCCCAGATCCGAACACTGAAGCTTTCTTT. Its translation: CASSVVPDPNTEAFF.

V is TRBV27 and J is TRBJ2-7; no reliable D call. In germline, CDR1 is MNHEY, CDR2 SMNVEV (reference sequence). The CDR3 runs 14 residues. V was shortened by 3 bases and J by 0 bases, with 9 bases between the two germline ends. The CDR3 coding sequence is TGTGCCAGCAGTTTGTACAGAAGCTCCTACGAGCAGTACTTC. This encodes CASSLYRSSYEQYF.

V is TRBV27 and J is TRBJ1-2; TRBD1 matches at 7 bases. The CDR3 length is 14 residues. The ends lost 3 bases at V and 4 bases at J; junction bases unmatched: 5. Germline V gene sequence: CDR1 MNHEY, CDR2 SMNVEV (reference sequence). The CDR3 bases are TGTGCCAGCAGTTTCTTCGGGGACAGCTATGGCTACACCTTC. Translation: CASSFFGDSYGYTF.

The chain has TRBV5-1 and TRBJ1-4; 8 positions match TRBD1. Trimming cost V 4 bases and J 7 bases; bases outside gene matches: 15. The CDR3 has 17 amino acids. Germline V gene lookup returns CDR1 SGHRS and CDR2 YFSETQ. The CDR3 region has the DNA TGCGCCAGCAGCCTCAATTCACGGACAGGGAGGAGTGAAAAACTGTTTTTT. Its translation: CASSLNSRTGRSEKLFF. Filled out from reference TRBV5-1 and TRBJ1-4, the complete variable domain reads KAGVTQTPRYLIKTRGQQVTLSCSPISGHRSVSWYQQTPGQGLQFLFEYFSETQRNKGNFPGRFSGRQFSNSRSEMNVSTLELGDSALYLCASSLNSRTGRSEKLFFGSGTQLSVL.

This chain links TRBV5-8 with TRBJ1-2, with 7 nucleotides matching TRBD1. Germline V CDR1 and CDR2: SGHTS, YDEGEE. The ends lost 5 bases at V and 0 bases at J; junction bases unmatched: 7. The CDR3 has 15 residues. Here the CDR3 DNA reads TGTGCCAGCAGTAGCAGGGGGAGACCTAACTATGGCTACACCTTC. Residues: CASSSRGRPNYGYTF. Full variable domain (missing parts from reference TRBV5-8 and TRBJ1-2): EAGVTQSPTHLIKTRGQQATLRCSPISGHTSVYWYQQALGLGLQFLLWYDEGEERNRGNFPPRFSGRQFPNYSSELNVNALELEDSALYLCASSSRGRPNYGYTFGSGTRLTVV.

V gene TRBV7-9 combines with J gene TRBJ2-7, with 13 bases matching TRBD2. The germline V gene encodes CDR1 SEHNR and CDR2 FQNEAQ (reference sequence). The CDR3 has 16 amino acids. V shed 5 bases and J 3 bases; nucleotides not matched to a gene: 7. For the CDR3, the DNA is TGTGCCAGCAGCCCCAGAGGACTAGCGGGGGACTACGAGCAGTACTTC. It is translated as CASSPRGLAGDYEQYF.

This clone has just one count. The genes are TRBV21-1 and TRBJ1-3; TRBD1 reflects the table's D call only, with no check against the DNA. TRBV21-1 is recorded as a pseudogene. The CDR3 contains 12 residues. CDR3 sequence: CAFIRGGNTIYF. For the CDR3, the DNA is TGTGCCTTTATAAGGGGGGGAAACACCATATATTTT.

The chain uses TRBV6-5 and TRBJ2-5, with D tentatively TRBD1 (5 bases). Germline CDR1 is MNHEY and CDR2 is SVGAGI. V lost 7 bases and J lost 5, with 11 bases in between. The CDR3 is 12 amino acids. The CDR3 DNA reads as TGTGCCAGCACCAGGGCCAGGGAGACCCAGTACTTC. Its translation: CASTRARETQYF.

This clone was recorded a few times. The chain recombines TRBV5-1 with TRBJ2-1; TRBD2 aligns across 8 bases. CDR3 length: 16 residues. V trimming: 0 bases; J trimming: 6 bases; junction bases outside the gene matches: 8. Germline V gives CDR1 SGHRS, CDR2 YFSETQ. Here the CDR3 reads CASSLETGRAFNEQFF. CDR3 bases: TGCGCCAGCAGCTTGGAGACCGGGAGGGCCTTCAATGAGCAGTTCTTC.

This chain links TRBV11-2 with TRBJ2-7; the D gene is possibly TRBD2 (5 bases). This CDR3 region has 14 residues. Per germline, CDR1 SGHAT and CDR2 FQNNGV. V lost 5 bases and J 5 bases, leaving 16 bases between the germline ends. In DNA, the CDR3 is TGTGCCAGCAGCCTGCAGACTACAAAGGACGAGCAGTACTTC. It specifies CASSLQTTKDEQYF.

The sample holds a few counts of this clone. CDR3 nucleotide sequence: TGCGCCAGCAGTCATATCACCGGGGATCTAGCCAAAAACATTCAGTACTTC. Protein sequence: CASSHITGDLAKNIQYF. The chain employs TRBV23-1 and TRBJ2-4; D may be TRBD2 (5 bases). TRBV23-1 is an open reading frame whose function is uncertain. V gave up 3 bases and J gave up 0 bases, with 15 bases separating them. The CDR3 sequence is 17 residues long.

The chain joins TRBV19 to TRBJ2-4, with D possibly matching TRBD1 (8 bases). V dropped 3 bases and J dropped 3 bases, with 27 bases sitting between them. The CDR3 extends over 20 amino acids. The germline V gene has CDR1 LNHDA and CDR2 SQIVND (reference sequence). CDR3: CASSMERQGSGIGNKNIQYF. The DNA for the CDR3 is TGTGCCAGTAGTATGGAACGACAGGGGAGCGGGATAGGTAACAAAAACATTCAGTACTTC.

At least ten counts were recorded for this clone. This chain connects TRBV11-2 to TRBJ1-3; D gene ambiguous. The CDR3 contains 13 residues. V gave up 7 bases and J gave up 3 bases, with 10 bases separating them. The V gene's germline CDR1 is SGHAT and CDR2 FQNNGV. CDR3 DNA: TGTGCCAGCACCGTATCCGGTGGAAACACCATATATTTT. The encoded protein is CASTVSGGNTIYF.

This clone was observed a handful of times. This sequence joins TRBV20-1 and TRBJ1-5; the D is unclear. The ends were cut back, 5 bases at V and 9 bases at J, with 11 bases in the middle. This CDR3 is 11 amino acids long. CDR1 and CDR2 (germline): DFQATT, SNEGSKA (reference sequence). The CDR3 DNA sequence: TGCAGTGCTTGGGATAGCGGGCCCCAGCATTTT. It encodes CSAWDSGPQHF.

This chain connects TRBV5-5 to TRBJ2-7; 8 nucleotides agree with TRBD2. After removal of 4 bases from V and 7 bases from J, the junction contained 16 bases not matched to a gene. CDR1 and CDR2 from the germline V gene are SGHKS and YYEKEE (reference sequence). CDR3 length: 16 amino acids. The CDR3 nucleotides read TGTGCCAGCAGCCCCCCCCAGGGGAGCGGGGGAGAGGAGCAGTACTTC. Translation: CASSPPQGSGGEEQYF.

The V call is TRBV6-2 or TRBV6-3, the J call TRBJ2-1, with 9 bases fitting TRBD1. The junction had 4 bases not matched to a gene; V was cut back by 2 bases and J by 5 bases. The V gene's germline CDR1 is MNHEY and CDR2 SVGEGT. CDR3 length: 15 amino acids. The CDR3 sequence: CASSYPGQGHNEQFF. The CDR3 DNA follows: TGTGCCAGCAGTTACCCGGGACAGGGACACAATGAGCAGTTCTTC.

This clone occurred a few times. This chain links TRBV2 with TRBJ1-1, with a possible D match to TRBD1 (5 bases). The CDR3 covers 14 residues. V was clipped by 6 bases and J by 0 bases, with 11 bases between them. The germline V gene encodes CDR1 SNHLY and CDR2 FYNNEI. CDR3 residues: CASRGGNMNTEAFF. Here the CDR3 DNA reads TGTGCCAGCAGGGGGGGTAACATGAACACTGAAGCTTTCTTT.

This clone was observed a few times. The rearrangement links TRBV5-4 to TRBJ2-1; 12 nucleotides match TRBD2. In germline, CDR1 is SGHNT, CDR2 YYREEE (reference sequence). The CDR3 has 13 residues. The trim removed 7 bases at V and 4 bases at J, leaving 0 bases unmatched. CDR3 loop: CASGLAGYNEQFF. The CDR3 nucleotides read TGTGCCAGCGGACTAGCGGGGTACAATGAGCAGTTCTTC.

This clone has ten or more counts. CDR3 residues: CASSLNRGKETQYF. The CDR3 coding sequence is TGCGCCAGCAGCTTAAACAGGGGCAAAGAGACCCAGTACTTC. J is TRBJ2-5 and V is TRBV5-1, with TRBD1 matching over 7 bases. CDR3 length: 14 residues. Germline V lookup: CDR1 SGHRS, CDR2 YFSETQ. The V gene end was trimmed by 2 bases and the J gene end by 3 bases; junction bases not matched to a gene: 4.